The sample holds a few counts of the clone carrying this T cell receptor (beta chain). Antigen unknown. The investigators amplified TCR beta CDR3 regions from RNA transcripts. HTBI primers were used for first-round RT-PCR of the TCR CDR3. TCRdb re-analysed the multiplex PCR reads in MiXCR, keeping a single row per CDR3 protein. Among 450,000 to 600,000 distinct CDR3 sequences listed, around 15% were seen once. This sample is drawn from a study of T cells in Graves' hyperthyroidism and ophthalmopathy. Study outcomes and limitations: Ophthalmopathy was distinguished from stable hyperthyroidism by 13 V-J signatures.

Over 18 months, lack of ophthalmopathy progression marked Graves' hyperthyroidism as stable. Patients having uncontrolled infection, another autoimmune disease, pregnancy or lactation were not included. Orbital computed tomography, thyroid ultrasound, serum thyroxine and TRAb, and clinical symptoms together informed the diagnoses. Sequenced input: blood. The source is a woman between 35 and 50 years old with Graves' hyperthyroidism.

The CDR3 DNA is TGTGCCAGCAGCCCGGTCCCCTACAATGAGCAGTTCTTC. This encodes CASSPVPYNEQFF. This chain uses TRBV7-9 with TRBJ2-1; D unclear. The CDR3 length is 13 residues. Looked up from germline, CDR1 is SEHNR and CDR2 is FQNEAQ (reference sequence). Trimming cost V 5 bases and J 2 bases, with 7 bases left between them.